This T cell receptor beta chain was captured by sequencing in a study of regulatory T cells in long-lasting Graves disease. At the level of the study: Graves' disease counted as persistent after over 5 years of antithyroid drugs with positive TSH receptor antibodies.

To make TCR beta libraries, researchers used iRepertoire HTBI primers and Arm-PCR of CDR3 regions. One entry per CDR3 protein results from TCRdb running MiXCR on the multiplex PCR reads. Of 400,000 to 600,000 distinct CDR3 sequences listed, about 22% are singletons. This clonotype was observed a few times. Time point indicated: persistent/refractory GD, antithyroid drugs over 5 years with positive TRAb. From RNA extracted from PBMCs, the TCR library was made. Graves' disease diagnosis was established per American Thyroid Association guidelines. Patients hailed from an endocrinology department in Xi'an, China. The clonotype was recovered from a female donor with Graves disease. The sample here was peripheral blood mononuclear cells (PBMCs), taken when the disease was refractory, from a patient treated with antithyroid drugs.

The DNA of the CDR3 is TGTGCCAGCAGCTTTCCCTCGACCGAAGTGAGCACTGAAGCTTTCTTT. Residues: CASSFPSTEVSTEAFF. The chain couples TRBV7-9 to TRBJ1-1; no definite D call. Germline V gene data show CDR1 as SEHNR and CDR2 as FQNEAQ (reference sequence). Trimming took off 3 bases at V and 4 bases at J, with 18 bases between the two ends. This CDR3 comprises 16 residues.